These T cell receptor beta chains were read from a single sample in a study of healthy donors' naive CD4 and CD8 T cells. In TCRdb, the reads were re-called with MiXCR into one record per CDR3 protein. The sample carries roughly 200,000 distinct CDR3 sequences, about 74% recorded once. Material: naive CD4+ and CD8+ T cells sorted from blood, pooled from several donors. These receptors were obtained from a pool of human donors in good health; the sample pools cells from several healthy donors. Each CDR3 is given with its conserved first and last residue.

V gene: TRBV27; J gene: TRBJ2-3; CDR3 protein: CASSYQREISPDTQYF
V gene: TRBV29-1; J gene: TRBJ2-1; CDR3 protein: CSVWVRGRSNEQFF
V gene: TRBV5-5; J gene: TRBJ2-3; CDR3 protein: CASSLAPRVITDTQYF
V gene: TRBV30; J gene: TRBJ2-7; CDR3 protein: CAWSYRETYEQYF
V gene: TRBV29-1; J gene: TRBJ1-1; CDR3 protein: CSGGYREGGTEAFF
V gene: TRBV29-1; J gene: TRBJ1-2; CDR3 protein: CSVEGTVDYGYTF
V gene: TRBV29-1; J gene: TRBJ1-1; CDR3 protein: CSVRRENTEAFF
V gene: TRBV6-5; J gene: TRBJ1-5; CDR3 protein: CASSYVQIPQPQHF
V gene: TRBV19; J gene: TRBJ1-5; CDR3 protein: CASSPGQGDQPQHF
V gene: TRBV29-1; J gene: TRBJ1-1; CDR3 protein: CSGGLRNTEAFF
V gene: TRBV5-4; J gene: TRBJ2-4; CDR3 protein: CASSSAGIKNIQYF
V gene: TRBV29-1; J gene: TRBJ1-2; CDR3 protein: CSVPGSDGGYTF
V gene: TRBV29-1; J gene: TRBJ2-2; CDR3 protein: CSVEEGASHGELFF
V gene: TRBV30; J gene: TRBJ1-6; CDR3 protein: CAWRLSGQDVNSPLHF
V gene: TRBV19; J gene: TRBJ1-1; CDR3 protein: CASSMQGAVNTEAFF
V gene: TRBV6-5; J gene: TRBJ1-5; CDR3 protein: CASSTGTGVDQPQHF
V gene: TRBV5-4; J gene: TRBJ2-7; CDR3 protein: CASSLDAYEQYF
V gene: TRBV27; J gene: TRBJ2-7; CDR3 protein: CASSLSGALYEQYF
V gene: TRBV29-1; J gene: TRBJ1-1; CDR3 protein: CSVGTGTNTEAFF
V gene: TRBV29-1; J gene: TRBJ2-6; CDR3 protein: CSIRGGDFSGANVLTF
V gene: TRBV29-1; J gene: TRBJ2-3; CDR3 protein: CSVEDPQILLNTQYF
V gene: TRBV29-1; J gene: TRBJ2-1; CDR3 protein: CSLKGLAFDEQFF
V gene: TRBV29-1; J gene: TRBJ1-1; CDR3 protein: CSVQLAGNTEAFF
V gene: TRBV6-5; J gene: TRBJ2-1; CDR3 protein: CASSYSGAGGPYNEQFF
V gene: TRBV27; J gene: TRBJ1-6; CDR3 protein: CASSSNRGGGSPLHF
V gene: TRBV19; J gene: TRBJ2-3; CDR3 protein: CASRPPSGRSTDTQYF
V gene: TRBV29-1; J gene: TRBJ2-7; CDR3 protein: CSVLTGLRRYEQYF
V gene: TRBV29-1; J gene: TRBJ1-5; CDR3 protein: CSVGTGKQPQHF
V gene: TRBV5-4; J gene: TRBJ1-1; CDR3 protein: CASTTGRMNTEAFF
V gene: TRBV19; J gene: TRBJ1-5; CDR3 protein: CASSWGEYSNQPQHF
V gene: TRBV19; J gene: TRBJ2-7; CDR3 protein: CATGWGGEQYF
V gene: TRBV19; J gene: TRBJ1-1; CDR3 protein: CASSTPGGRNTEAFF
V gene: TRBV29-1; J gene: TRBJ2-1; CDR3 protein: CSVEFVNNEQFF
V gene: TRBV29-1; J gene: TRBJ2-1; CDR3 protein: CSVEDRPQGGPGNEQFF
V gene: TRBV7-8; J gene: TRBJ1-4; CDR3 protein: CASSVTGTPELEEKLFF
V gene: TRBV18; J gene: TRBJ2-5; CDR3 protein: CASSPGSQETQYF
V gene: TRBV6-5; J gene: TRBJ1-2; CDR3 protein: CASSYAAGGAYGYTF
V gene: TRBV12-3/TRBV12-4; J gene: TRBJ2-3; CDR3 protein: CASSFQGSTDTQYF
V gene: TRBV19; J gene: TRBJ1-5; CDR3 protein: CASSIRDPQPQHF
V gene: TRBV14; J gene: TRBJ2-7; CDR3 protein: CASTLGRAGEQYF